The clone carrying this TCR beta chain came up a few times. The antigen is not known. Time point defined: healthy volunteer bleed at 2 weeks. Sequencing started from total RNA isolated from unfractionated whole blood. The entry originates in a study of human T cells and chemical hapten exposure. Study-wide background: How much TCR each sample yielded varied, mostly because pooled library volumes differed slightly.

What the library attached to individual cDNA molecules were unique molecular identifiers. As originally analysed: A typical sample had 95,000 to 100,000 TCRs, with roughly 20,000 to 690,600 overall. TCRdb re-analysed the RACE reads in MiXCR, keeping a single row per CDR3 protein. What appears here as the V and J calls and clone size reflects TCRdb's work, not the paper's. Of over 100,000 distinct CDR3 sequences listed, about 9% are singletons. Findings and caveats of the study: TCRs whose frequency exceeded 1 in 1000 remained the same following DPC sensitization.

The material sequenced was whole blood. This TCR was sampled from a male donor in good health. Some clones in this sample may be carry-over from other donors' samples.

CDR3 in DNA: TGTGCCAGTAGTACCGGACCCCTGGATCCGTATTTT. It is translated as CASSTGPLDPYF. The J gene is TRBJ2-3, the V gene TRBV19; no definite D call. The ends were cut back, 4 bases at V and 14 bases at J, with 16 bases in the middle. The germline V gene encodes CDR1 LNHDA and CDR2 SQIVND (reference sequence). This CDR3 spans 12 amino acids.